These 14 T cell receptor beta chains were all obtained from the same sample, sequenced in a study of blood T cell repertoires in COVID-19. Measured with immunoSEQ multiplex PCR; TCRdb has only the in-frame clones, and not every one. There are fewer than 200,000 clones in the sample; about 87% occur only once, and around 2.5% lies in the top ten. Sequencing was done on a sample of peripheral blood. The receptors originated from a woman older than 75 with COVID-19, enrolled during active disease.

J is TRBJ1-3 and V is TRBV15; 8 nucleotides match TRBD1. There are 15 residues in the CDR3. Germline lookup yields CDR1 LNHNV and CDR2 YYDKDF (reference sequence). V shed 3 bases and J 4 bases; nucleotides not matched to a gene: 5. Here the CDR3 DNA reads TGTGCCACCAGCAGTCTCCCAGGGGGCGGAAACACCATATATTTT. It is translated as CATSSLPGGGNTIYF.

The gene calls are TRBV9 and TRBJ1-3; 7 bases line up with TRBD1. Germline V CDR1 and CDR2: SGDLS, YYNGEE. The junction had 4 bases not matched to a gene; V was cut back by 4 bases and J by 0 bases. The CDR3 runs to 15 residues. This chain's CDR3 is CASSPQGVSGNTIYF. CDR3 nucleotide sequence: TGTGCCAGCAGCCCCCAGGGGGTCTCTGGAAACACCATATATTTT.

CDR3 bases: TGTGCCAGCAGCCCAGCGGCGTTTATTAATGAAAAACTGTTTTTT. Translating gives CASSPAAFINEKLFF. The chain carries TRBV3-1 (or the pseudogene TRBV3-2) and TRBJ1-4; no clear D. The germline V gene has CDR1 LGHDT and CDR2 YNNKEL (reference sequence). The germline V and J ends were trimmed by 4 bases and 4 bases, with 13 bases remaining between them. The CDR3 runs 15 residues.

V usage is TRBV7-2 and J usage is TRBJ1-2, with TRBD1 identical over 7 bases. V shed 1 base and J 9 bases; nucleotides not matched to a gene: 8. From germline, CDR1 is SGHTA and CDR2 FQGNSA. CDR3 length: 14 residues. The CDR3 region is CASSLEGATMSYTF. The DNA of the CDR3 is TGTGCCAGCAGCTTAGAGGGGGCGACTATGAGCTACACCTTC.

The CDR3 loop reads CASSLSASTYNEQFF. In DNA, the CDR3 is TGTGCCAGCAGCTTAAGTGCTAGTACCTACAATGAGCAGTTCTTC. The rearrangement joins TRBV7-3 to TRBJ2-1; D ambiguous. This CDR3 has 15 amino acids. CDR1 is SGHTA and CDR2 is FQGTGA in the germline V gene. Trimming stripped 1 base from V and 2 bases from J, with 9 bases between. Using reference TRBV7-3 and TRBJ2-1 for the parts outside the CDR3, the full variable domain is GAGVSQTPSNKVTEKGKYVELRCDPISGHTALYWYRQSLGQGPEFLIYFQGTGAADDSGLPNDRFFAVRPEGSVSTLKIQRTERGDSAVYLCASSLSASTYNEQFFGPGTRLTVL.

The gene calls are TRBV7-2 and TRBJ2-5; 9 bases map to TRBD2. The CDR3 covers 15 residues. Germline-derived CDR1 and CDR2 are SGHTA and FQGNSA. J was trimmed by 6 bases and V by 5 bases; bases with no gene match: 10. The CDR3 nucleotides read TGTGCCAGCAGCCGCCGGGTAGCGGGAGCACAGACCCAGTACTTC. Translating gives CASSRRVAGAQTQYF.

This rearrangement joins TRBV6-6 to TRBJ2-5; no clear D gene. Per the germline V gene, CDR1 is MNHNY and CDR2 is SVGAGI (reference sequence). The CDR3 loop spans 13 amino acids. V was clipped by 6 bases and J by 5 bases, with 13 bases between them. This CDR3 is CASSRTYSETQYF. CDR3 DNA sequence: TGTGCCAGCAGCCGTACTTACTCGGAGACCCAGTACTTC.

This clone was found once. This rearrangement joins TRBV28 to TRBJ2-5, with D possibly TRBD2 on 6 matching bases. CDR3 length: 13 amino acids. V dropped 7 bases and J dropped 7 bases, with 16 bases sitting between them. Germline V gene data show CDR1 as MDHEN and CDR2 as SYDVKM. The CDR3 coding sequence is TGTGCCAGCACCCTCAGTCCCGGGGGGACCCAGTACTTC. Translation: CASTLSPGGTQYF.

The chain employs TRBV15 and TRBJ1-5; D is perhaps TRBD1 (5 bases). The CDR3 is 16 residues long. The V and J ends lost 3 bases and 1 base respectively, with 13 bases between them. Germline CDR1 reads LNHNV; CDR2 reads YYDKDF (reference sequence). The CDR3 reads CATSRGISGSNQPQHF. The CDR3 DNA follows: TGTGCCACCAGCAGGGGCATATCAGGGAGCAATCAGCCCCAGCATTTT.

The CDR3 DNA is TGTGCCAGCAGCGCAAACACTGAAGCTTTCTTT. It translates to CASSANTEAFF. The genes are TRBV9 and TRBJ1-1; D is unclear. The CDR3 is 11 residues long. Germline values: CDR1 SGDLS, CDR2 YYNGEE. V lost 3 bases and J lost 2, with 2 bases in between.

The CDR3 loop reads CATSRGDRDNEQFF. The CDR3 bases are TGTGCCACCAGCAGAGGGGACAGAGACAATGAGCAGTTCTTC. The chain employs TRBV15 and TRBJ2-1, with TRBD1 identical over 7 bases. Trimming at V came to 1 base and at J to 5 bases, leaving 2 bases not matched to a gene. Germline CDR1 is LNHNV and CDR2 is YYDKDF (reference sequence). The CDR3 has 14 residues.

V is TRBV19 and J is TRBJ2-3; 10 positions agree with TRBD1. This CDR3 is 16 amino acids long. The germline gives CDR1 LNHDA, CDR2 SQIVND (reference sequence). Trimming cost V 1 base and J 4 bases; bases outside gene matches: 5. CDR3 amino acids: CASSIGTGGRADTQYF. The CDR3 coding sequence is TGTGCCAGTAGTATAGGGACAGGGGGAAGAGCAGATACGCAGTATTTT. The full variable domain, completed using reference TRBV19 and TRBJ2-3, is DGGITQSPKYLFRKEGQNVTLSCEQNLNHDAMYWYRQDPGQGLRLIYYSQIVNDFQKGDIAEGYSVSREKKESFPLTVTSAQKNPTAFYLCASSIGTGGRADTQYFGPGTRLTVL.

There are a few counts of this clone. In DNA form, the CDR3 reads TGTGCCGTACATGGGGCGGGGAGGCAGGGCTACACCTTC. Its protein is CAVHGAGRQGYTF. The gene calls are TRBV12-3 or TRBV12-4 and TRBJ1-2; perhaps TRBD1 as D (5 bases). Trimming pared 11 bases from V and 8 bases from J, leaving 21 bases between. This CDR3 comprises 13 residues.

The chain joins TRBV5-4 to TRBJ1-6; perhaps TRBD1 as D (6 bases). This CDR3 is 17 amino acids long. The V gene's germline CDR1 is SGHNT and CDR2 YYREEE (reference sequence). Trimming shortened V by 4 bases and J by 4 bases, and 18 bases separated the two germline ends. CDR3 bases: TGTGCCAGCAGCGTAACCGCACAGGGTGGTTATAATTCACCCCTCCACTTT. This translates into CASSVTAQGGYNSPLHF.